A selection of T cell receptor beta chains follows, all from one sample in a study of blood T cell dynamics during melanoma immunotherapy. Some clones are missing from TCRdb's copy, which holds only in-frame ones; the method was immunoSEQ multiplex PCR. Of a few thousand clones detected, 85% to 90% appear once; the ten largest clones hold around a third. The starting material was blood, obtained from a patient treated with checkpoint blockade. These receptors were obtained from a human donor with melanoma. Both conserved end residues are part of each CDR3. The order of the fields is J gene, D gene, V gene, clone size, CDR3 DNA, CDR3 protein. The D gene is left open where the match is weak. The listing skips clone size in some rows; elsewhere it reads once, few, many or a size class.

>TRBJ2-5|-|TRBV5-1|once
TGCGCCAGCAGCTTGGAACAGGGGGAGGGGACCCAGTACTTC
CASSLEQGEGTQYF
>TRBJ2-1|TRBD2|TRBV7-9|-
TGTGCCAGCAGCGCTGGGACTAGCGGGTTGTACAATGAGCAGTTCTTC
CASSAGTSGLYNEQFF
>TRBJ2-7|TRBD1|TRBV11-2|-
TGTGCCAGCAGCTTCACTCCGGGACAGCTTTCCTACGAGCAGTACTTC
CASSFTPGQLSYEQYF
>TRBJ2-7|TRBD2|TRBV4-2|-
TGTGCCAGCAGCCTAGGACTAGCGGGAGGCCTCTCCTACGAGCAGTACTTC
CASSLGLAGGLSYEQYF
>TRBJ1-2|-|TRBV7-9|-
TGTGCCAGCAGCTTAGTACTGGAGGGGGGAGGCTACACCTTC
CASSLVLEGGGYTF
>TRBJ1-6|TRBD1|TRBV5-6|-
TGTGCCAGCAGCTGGGACAGGGCTTTGAATTCACCCCTCCACTTT
CASSWDRALNSPLHF
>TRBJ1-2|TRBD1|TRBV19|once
TGTGCCAGTAGCCGGGACAGCGGACGGAGCTATGGCTACACCTTC
CASSRDSGRSYGYTF
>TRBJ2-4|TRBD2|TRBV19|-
TGTGCCAGTAGTATAGCGGGACTAGCGGGAGTCTTGGGCAAAAACATTCAGTACTTC
CASSIAGLAGVLGKNIQYF
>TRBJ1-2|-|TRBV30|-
TGTGCCTGGAGCATAGAATCTGGCTACACCTTC
CAWSIESGYTF
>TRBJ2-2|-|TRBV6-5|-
TGTGCCAGCAGTTTTAAGCGCACCGGGGAGCTGTTTTTT
CASSFKRTGELFF
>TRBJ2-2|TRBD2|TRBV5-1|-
TGCGCCAGCAGCGGCACTAGCGGGACCACTGGAGCCGGGGAGCTGTTTTTT
CASSGTSGTTGAGELFF
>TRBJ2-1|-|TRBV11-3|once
TGTGCCAGCAGCTTATTTAGCGGACGATACAATGAGCAGTTCTTC
CASSLFSGRYNEQFF
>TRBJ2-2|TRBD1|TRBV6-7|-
TGTGCCAGCAATCCTAAGGGACAGGGTGGCACCGGGGAGCTGTTTTTT
CASNPKGQGGTGELFF
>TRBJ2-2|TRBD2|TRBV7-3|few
TGTGCCAGCAGCTTAAGACTAGCGGGAGGACGGGGGGAGCTGTTTTTT
CASSLRLAGGRGELFF
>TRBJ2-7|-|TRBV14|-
TGTGCCAGCAGCCAAACCGGACAGCGCGGCTACGAGCAGTACTTC
CASSQTGQRGYEQYF
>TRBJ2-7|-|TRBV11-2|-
TGTGCCAGCAGCCCCCCGGACAGCTACGAGCAGTACTTC
CASSPPDSYEQYF
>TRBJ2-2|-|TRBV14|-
TGTGCCAGCAGGCCAACACTCGCGAACACCGGGGAGCTGTTTTTT
CASRPTLANTGELFF
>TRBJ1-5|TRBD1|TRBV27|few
TGTGCCAGCAGTGCCAACAGGGGGCGTAGCAATCAGCCCCAGCATTTT
CASSANRGRSNQPQHF
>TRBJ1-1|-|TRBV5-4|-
TGTGCCAGCAGCTCATCCGGGGGCAGCGACACTGAAGCTTTCTTT
CASSSSGGSDTEAFF
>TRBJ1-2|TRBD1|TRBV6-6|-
TGTGCCAGCGGCCAACCGGACAGGGGAACTGGCTACACCTTC
CASGQPDRGTGYTF
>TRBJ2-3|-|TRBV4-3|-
TGCGCCAGCAGCCAATTCCCGGCCAGCACAGATACGCAGTATTTT
CASSQFPASTDTQYF
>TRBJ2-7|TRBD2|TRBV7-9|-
TGTGCCAGCAGCGGGCCCCGGACTAGCCAAAGCTCCTACGAGCAGTACTTC
CASSGPRTSQSSYEQYF
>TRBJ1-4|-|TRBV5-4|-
TGTGCCAGCAGCACCCCGACAGGAACTAATGAAAAACTGTTTTTT
CASSTPTGTNEKLFF
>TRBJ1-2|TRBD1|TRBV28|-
TGTGCCAGCGGGGCAGGGGGGATAAACTATGGCTACACCTTC
CASGAGGINYGYTF
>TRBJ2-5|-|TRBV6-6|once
TGTGCCAGCAGGCCCCGGGCAGAGACCCAGTACTTC
CASRPRAETQYF
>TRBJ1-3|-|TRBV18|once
TGTGCCAGCTCACCACTGTCAGGGGATGGAAACACCATATATTTT
CASSPLSGDGNTIYF
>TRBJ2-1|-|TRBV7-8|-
TGTGCCAGCTCCTTTGGCAATGAGCAGTTCTTC
CASSFGNEQFF
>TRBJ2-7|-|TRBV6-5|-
TGTGCCAGCAGTTACCAACCCTACGAGCAGTACTTC
CASSYQPYEQYF
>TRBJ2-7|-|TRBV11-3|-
TGTGCCAGCAGCTTAGCGAGCGGTCATGACTACGAGCAGTACTTC
CASSLASGHDYEQYF
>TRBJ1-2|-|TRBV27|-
TGTGCCAGCAGTCCCAACCCCCCTGGCTACACCTTC
CASSPNPPGYTF
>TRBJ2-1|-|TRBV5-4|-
TGTGCCAGCAGCCGGGGAGGTCCTCTTAGCTCCTACAATGAGCAGTTCTTC
CASSRGGPLSSYNEQFF
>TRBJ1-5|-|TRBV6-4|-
TGTGCCAGCAGTTACGACGCCACGGGTGGTCAGCCCCAGCATTTT
CASSYDATGGQPQHF
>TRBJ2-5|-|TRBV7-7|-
TGTGCTAGTGCGACTGATCGAGAGACCCAGTACTTC
CASATDRETQYF
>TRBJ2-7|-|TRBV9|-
TGTGCCAGCAGCACCCTAGGATTGTGGCCCTACGAGCAGTACTTC
CASSTLGLWPYEQYF
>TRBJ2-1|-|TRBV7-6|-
TGTGCCAGCAGCTTAGTTTCTGAGGACAATGAGCAGTTCTTC
CASSLVSEDNEQFF
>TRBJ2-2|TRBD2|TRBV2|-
TGTGCCAGCGAACTGAGTAGCGGGAGGCCCATCGGGGAGCTGTTTTTT
CASELSSGRPIGELFF
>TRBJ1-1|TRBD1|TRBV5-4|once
TGTGCCAGCAGCTTGGGTCGACAGGGCGGGAGCACTGAAGCTTTCTTT
CASSLGRQGGSTEAFF
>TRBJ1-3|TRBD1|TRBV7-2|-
TGTGCCAGCAGCTCCCATTACTACCCAGGGGGCGCGGGCGGAAACACCATATATTTT
CASSSHYYPGGAGGNTIYF
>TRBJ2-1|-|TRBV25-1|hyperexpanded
TGTGCCAGCAGTATTGTTTTGAATGAGCAGTTCTTC
CASSIVLNEQFF
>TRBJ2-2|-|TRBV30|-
TGTGCCTGGACCGAACGACAGGCGGGCACCGGGGAGCTGTTTTTT
CAWTERQAGTGELFF
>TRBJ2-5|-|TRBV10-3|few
TGTGCCATCAGTGAGGCAGGGGTCCAAGAGACCCAGTACTTC
CAISEAGVQETQYF
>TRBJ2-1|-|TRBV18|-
TGTGCCAGCTCCGCTCGGGACCCTCGAACCCATGAGCAGTTCTTC
CASSARDPRTHEQFF
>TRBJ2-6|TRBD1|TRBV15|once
TGTGCCACCCGACAGGGAGCGAGTGGGGCCAACGTCCTGACTTTC
CATRQGASGANVLTF
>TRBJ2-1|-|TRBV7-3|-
TGTGCCAGCAGTGGCAGCGGCTCCTACAATGAGCAGTTCTTC
CASSGSGSYNEQFF
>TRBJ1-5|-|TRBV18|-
TGTGCCAGCTCACTCACGGGGAGACGGGATACCAATCAGCCCCAGCATTTT
CASSLTGRRDTNQPQHF
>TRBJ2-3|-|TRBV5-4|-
TGTGCCAGCAGCTCCTTCGGGAATACGCAGTATTTT
CASSSFGNTQYF
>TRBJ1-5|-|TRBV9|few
TGTGCCAGCAGCCAGGTCGATGGTCAGCCCCAGCATTTT
CASSQVDGQPQHF
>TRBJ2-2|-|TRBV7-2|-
TGTGCCAGCAGCTTAGGGCGGACTAAGGCCGGGGAGCTGTTTTTT
CASSLGRTKAGELFF
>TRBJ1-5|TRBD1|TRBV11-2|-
TGTGCCAGCAGCCTAAGCTCCGGGACAGGGGGCTTTCAGCCCCAGCATTTT
CASSLSSGTGGFQPQHF
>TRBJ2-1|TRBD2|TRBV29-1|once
TGCAGCGTTGATGGGAGGGACAATGAGCAGTTCTTC
CSVDGRDNEQFF
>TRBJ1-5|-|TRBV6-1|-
TGTGCCAGCAGTGAAGTGAGAGGGGGGCCTACTAGCAATCAGCCCCAGCATTTT
CASSEVRGGPTSNQPQHF
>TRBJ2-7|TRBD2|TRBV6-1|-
TGTGCCACCTCAGCGGGAGGGCCCTACGAGCAGTACTTC
CATSAGGPYEQYF
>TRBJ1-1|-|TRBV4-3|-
TGCGCCAGCAGCCTGGACAGATTGAACACTGAAGCTTTCTTT
CASSLDRLNTEAFF
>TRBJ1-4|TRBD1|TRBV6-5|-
TGTGCCAGCAGATCAGCAGGGGGGATTCATGAAAAACTGTTTTTT
CASRSAGGIHEKLFF
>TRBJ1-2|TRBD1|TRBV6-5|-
TGTGCCAGCAGTACGACAGGGGGCAGAGGTGGCTACACCTTC
CASSTTGGRGGYTF